One and the same sample provided the 16 T cell receptor beta chains below, sequenced in a study of OX40 agonist ivuxolimab in advanced cancers. The method was immunoSEQ multiplex PCR; TCRdb's version includes in-frame clones alone and lacks a portion of them. The sample lists about 58,000 clones, less than 90% seen once, with 3% to 3.5% in the top ten. The specimen was CD4+ or CD8+ T cells sorted from blood, collected in a trial of the OX40 agonist ivuxolimab. The source of these receptors is an adult with an advanced solid tumor such as melanoma, head and neck, liver or kidney cancer.

This clone was found a few times. V is TRBV6-5 and J is TRBJ1-1; 8 bases agree with TRBD1. The CDR3 has 14 amino acids. Germline V gene data show CDR1 as MNHEY and CDR2 as SVGAGI. Trimming removed 6 bases from V and 4 bases from J; junction bases left unmatched: 7. The DNA of the CDR3 is TGTGCCAGCAGCGGACGGACAGGGTCCACTGAAGCTTTCTTT. Encoded protein: CASSGRTGSTEAFF.

The rearrangement joins TRBV2 to TRBJ2-5; D may be TRBD1 (5 bases). This CDR3 has 15 residues. V lost 6 bases to trimming and J lost 5 bases, with 19 bases between them. Germline V CDR1 and CDR2: SNHLY, FYNNEI. The CDR3 nucleotides are TGTGCCAGCAGGAAGGGCGCAGTAGGGGCGGAGACCCAGTACTTC. It translates to CASRKGAVGAETQYF.

The chain has TRBV4-1 and TRBJ2-1; 7 nucleotides align to TRBD1. CDR3 length: 15 residues. J was trimmed by 7 bases and V by 1 base; bases with no gene match: 7. Germline V gives CDR1 MGHRA, CDR2 YSYEKL. The CDR3 region is CASSQVRAGGNEQFF. The CDR3 region has the DNA TGCGCCAGCAGCCAAGTGAGGGCAGGGGGTAATGAGCAGTTCTTC.

The chain recombines TRBV28 with TRBJ1-2, with D maybe TRBD1 (6 bases). The V and J ends lost 4 bases and 1 base respectively, with 16 bases between them. Germline CDR1 and CDR2: MDHEN and SYDVKM. The length of the CDR3 is 16 residues. The CDR3 region has the DNA TGTGCCAGCAGTTCCCGGGGGGCAGGGCGTAACTATGGCTACACCTTC. As protein: CASSSRGAGRNYGYTF.

This chain connects TRBV6-6 to TRBJ1-6; TRBD1 is a possible D gene (6 bases). V was pared by 9 bases and J by 7 bases, with 16 bases between. Germline loops: CDR1 MNHNY, CDR2 SVGAGI (reference sequence). There are 14 residues in the CDR3. CDR3 DNA sequence: TGTGCCAGTATCGCACAGGGCATGAATTCACCCCTCCACTTT. Protein sequence: CASIAQGMNSPLHF.

CDR3 region: CASRSYQGNTEAFF. DNA for the CDR3: TGTGCCAGCAGATCATATCAGGGTAACACTGAAGCTTTCTTT. V and J are TRBV28 and TRBJ1-1, with a tentative D call TRBD1 (5 bases). Germline loops: CDR1 MDHEN, CDR2 SYDVKM. The ends were cut back, 6 bases at V and 2 bases at J, with 13 bases in the middle. The CDR3 spans 14 residues.

This chain connects TRBV30 to TRBJ2-5; maybe TRBD2 (7 bases). CDR1 and CDR2 (germline): GTSNPN, SVGIG (reference sequence). The CDR3 sequence is 13 residues long. Trimming removed 3 bases from V and 4 bases from J, with 12 bases in between. DNA of the CDR3: TGTGCCTGGAGCGTGGGGGGGCGAGAGACCCAGTACTTC. It is translated as CAWSVGGRETQYF.

This sequence joins TRBV27 and TRBJ1-2; D is possibly TRBD1 (5 bases). The germline V and J ends were trimmed by 2 bases and 6 bases, with 10 bases remaining between them. The CDR3 sequence is 13 residues long. Germline loops: CDR1 MNHEY, CDR2 SMNVEV (reference sequence). The CDR3 sequence: CASSLIGVHGYTF. The CDR3 DNA sequence: TGTGCCAGCAGTTTAATAGGGGTCCATGGCTACACCTTC.

This chain uses TRBV28 with TRBJ2-7; D call uncertain. CDR1 is MDHEN and CDR2 is SYDVKM in the germline V gene. Between the trimmed V and J ends, which lost 5 bases and 3 bases, there was a span of 5 bases. The CDR3 is 11 residues long. The CDR3 spells CASSPNYEQYF. CDR3 DNA sequence: TGTGCCAGCAGTCCGAACTACGAGCAGTACTTC.

The chain uses TRBV5-1 and TRBJ2-7; TRBD1 is a possible D gene (6 bases). Germline V gene lookup returns CDR1 SGHRS and CDR2 YFSETQ. The CDR3 is made up of 12 amino acids. V was clipped by 8 bases and J by 1 base, with 10 bases between them. This chain's CDR3 is CASGQQSYEQYF. The CDR3 DNA follows: TGCGCCAGTGGACAGCAATCCTACGAGCAGTACTTC.

This chain's CDR3 is CASSFEGSNTEAFF. CDR3 DNA sequence: TGTGCCAGCAGTTTTGAGGGGTCGAACACTGAAGCTTTCTTT. The chain is built from TRBV28 and TRBJ1-1; tentatively, D is TRBD1 (5 bases). This CDR3 region has 14 residues. V was clipped by 3 bases and J by 1 base, with 9 bases between them. The germline gives CDR1 MDHEN, CDR2 SYDVKM.

The V call is TRBV9, the J call TRBJ2-1; 8 bases agree with TRBD2. Per the germline V gene, CDR1 is SGDLS and CDR2 is YYNGEE. The CDR3 has 15 amino acids. The V and J ends lost 1 base and 0 bases, in that order; junction bases with no gene match: 0. The DNA of the CDR3 is TGTGCCAGCAGCGTAAGCGGGAGCTCCTACAATGAGCAGTTCTTC. This sequence encodes CASSVSGSSYNEQFF.

The J gene is TRBJ2-7, the V gene TRBV7-2; TRBD2 aligns across 9 bases. Germline V gene lookup returns CDR1 SGHTA and CDR2 FQGNSA. This CDR3 has 16 amino acids. The J segment lost 2 bases and the V segment lost 1 base, leaving 6 bases of the junction unmatched. The CDR3 DNA is TGTGCCAGCAGCTTAGGGGCTAGCGGGGCCACCTACGAGCAGTACTTC. Protein product: CASSLGASGATYEQYF.

V and J are TRBV4-3 and TRBJ2-7; 7 bases fit TRBD1. Germline-derived CDR1 and CDR2 are LGHNA and YSLEER. Trimming removed 0 bases from V and 2 bases from J; junction bases left unmatched: 13. This CDR3 contains 18 residues. The chain's CDR3 is CASSQDWAVTGNTYEQYF. Written as DNA, the CDR3 is TGCGCCAGCAGCCAAGATTGGGCTGTGACAGGGAATACCTACGAGCAGTACTTC.

The J gene is TRBJ1-1, the V gene TRBV19; D call uncertain. With 3 bases removed from V and 0 bases from J, the gap between germline ends came to 17 bases. Germline lookup yields CDR1 LNHDA and CDR2 SQIVND (reference sequence). This CDR3 spans 17 amino acids. The CDR3 loop reads CASSIVFYRKMNTEAFF. The CDR3 region has the DNA TGTGCCAGTAGTATCGTATTCTATCGGAAAATGAACACTGAAGCTTTCTTT.

The chain has TRBV5-1 and TRBJ1-4; D is undetermined. There are 14 residues in the CDR3. V was shortened by 0 bases and J by 7 bases, with 10 bases between the two germline ends. Germline CDR1 is SGHRS and CDR2 is YFSETQ. CDR3 amino acids: CASSLGAEVEKLFF. CDR3 DNA: TGCGCCAGCAGCTTGGGGGCCGAAGTTGAAAAACTGTTTTTT.